A selection of T cell receptor beta chains follows, all from one sample in a study of beta chain features in type 1 diabetes. The repertoire was sequenced with immunoSEQ multiplex PCR; TCRdb's copy has only in-frame clones and lacks some. The sample shows some 360,000 clones, around 10% of them seen only once. The sequenced sample was central memory CD4+ T cells from blood. Receptor source: a man in his thirties or forties with type 1 diabetes. Both conserved end residues are part of each CDR3. Each record gives: CDR3 protein, CDR3 DNA, V gene, clone size, J gene, D gene. The D gene is left open where the match is weak. Rows give clone size only sometimes, using once, few, many, or a class for an expanded clone.

CDR3aa: CASSPETRYKETQYF; CDR3nt: TGTGCCAGCTCACCCGAGACGCGCTACAAAGAGACCCAGTACTTC; v_gene: TRBV18; abundance: -; j_gene: TRBJ2-5; d_gene: -
CDR3aa: CASSLDRENTEAFF; CDR3nt: TGTGCCAGCAGCTTGGACAGGGAGAACACTGAAGCTTTCTTT; v_gene: TRBV5-4; abundance: many; j_gene: TRBJ1-1; d_gene: -
CDR3aa: CASSSGQTNEKLFF; CDR3nt: TGTGCCAGCAGTTCGGGACAGACTAATGAAAAACTGTTTTTT; v_gene: TRBV6-6; abundance: few; j_gene: TRBJ1-4; d_gene: TRBD1
CDR3aa: CASSFLAGVSYEQYF; CDR3nt: TGTGCCAGCAGTTTTCTCGCGGGAGTCAGTTACGAGCAGTACTTC; v_gene: TRBV28; abundance: few; j_gene: TRBJ2-7; d_gene: TRBD2
CDR3aa: CASTTPRTHQPQHF; CDR3nt: TGTGCCAGCACTACTCCACGGACCCATCAGCCCCAGCATTTT; v_gene: TRBV28; abundance: -; j_gene: TRBJ1-5; d_gene: -
CDR3aa: CASSEFSGQPQHF; CDR3nt: TGTGCCAGCAGTGAATTTAGCGGTCAGCCCCAGCATTTT; v_gene: TRBV25-1; abundance: few; j_gene: TRBJ1-5; d_gene: -
CDR3aa: CASSLGLNDEQFF; CDR3nt: TGTGCCAGCAGCTTAGGCCTCAACGATGAGCAGTTCTTC; v_gene: TRBV7-2; abundance: few; j_gene: TRBJ2-1; d_gene: -
CDR3aa: CASSFWAGKGTGELFF; CDR3nt: TGTGCCAGCAGTTTTTGGGCGGGTAAGGGCACCGGGGAGCTGTTTTTT; v_gene: TRBV27; abundance: few; j_gene: TRBJ2-2; d_gene: -
CDR3aa: CASSQDPVGNYGYTF; CDR3nt: TGCGCCAGCAGCCAAGATCCCGTAGGGAACTATGGCTACACCTTC; v_gene: TRBV4-3; abundance: -; j_gene: TRBJ1-2; d_gene: -
CDR3aa: CASSLWGSDTEAFF; CDR3nt: TGTGCCAGCAGCTTGTGGGGATCCGACACTGAAGCTTTCTTT; v_gene: TRBV5-4; abundance: few; j_gene: TRBJ1-1; d_gene: -
CDR3aa: CASSERGVAEAFF; CDR3nt: TGTGCCAGCAGTGAACGTGGGGTAGCTGAAGCTTTCTTT; v_gene: TRBV6-1; abundance: few; j_gene: TRBJ1-1; d_gene: -
CDR3aa: CASSLLRDKQFF; CDR3nt: TGTGCCAGCAGCCTACTCCGGGACAAGCAGTTCTTC; v_gene: TRBV7-3; abundance: -; j_gene: TRBJ2-1; d_gene: -
CDR3aa: CSVTRTEAFF; CDR3nt: TGCAGTGTTACTAGGACTGAAGCTTTCTTT; v_gene: TRBV20-1; abundance: -; j_gene: TRBJ1-1; d_gene: -
CDR3aa: CSVGLAGGLITDTQYF; CDR3nt: TGCAGCGTTGGACTAGCGGGAGGACTGATCACAGATACGCAGTATTTT; v_gene: TRBV29-1; abundance: few; j_gene: TRBJ2-3; d_gene: TRBD2
CDR3aa: CASSLQGWDRETQYF; CDR3nt: TGTGCCAGCAGCCTACAGGGATGGGACAGGGAGACCCAGTACTTC; v_gene: TRBV6-5; abundance: -; j_gene: TRBJ2-5; d_gene: TRBD1
CDR3aa: CASSLAGENIQYF; CDR3nt: TGTGCCAGCAGCTTAGCGGGTGAAAACATTCAGTACTTC; v_gene: TRBV7-8; abundance: many; j_gene: TRBJ2-4; d_gene: -
CDR3aa: CASSYTRTGGGYGYTF; CDR3nt: TGTGCCAGCAGTTACACAAGAACAGGGGGTGGCTATGGCTACACCTTC; v_gene: TRBV6-5; abundance: -; j_gene: TRBJ1-2; d_gene: TRBD1
CDR3aa: CASSFLQGYYGYTF; CDR3nt: TGTGCCAGCAGCTTCCTACAGGGGTACTATGGCTACACCTTC; v_gene: TRBV7-9; abundance: -; j_gene: TRBJ1-2; d_gene: TRBD1
CDR3aa: CSVSPHTGTLNTEAFF; CDR3nt: TGCAGCGTTTCCCCCCATACCGGGACATTGAACACTGAAGCTTTCTTT; v_gene: TRBV29-1; abundance: many; j_gene: TRBJ1-1; d_gene: -
CDR3aa: CASIKTSGSLNEQFF; CDR3nt: TGTGCCAGCATTAAGACTAGCGGGAGTCTCAATGAGCAGTTCTTC; v_gene: TRBV6-5; abundance: -; j_gene: TRBJ2-1; d_gene: TRBD2
CDR3aa: CASQLGGGPYEQYF; CDR3nt: TGTGCCAGCCAATTGGGGGGAGGCCCTTACGAGCAGTACTTC; v_gene: TRBV28; abundance: few; j_gene: TRBJ2-7; d_gene: -
CDR3aa: CASSPTSAREETQYF; CDR3nt: TGCGCCAGCTCTCCGACTAGCGCCAGGGAGGAGACCCAGTACTTC; v_gene: TRBV5-1; abundance: few; j_gene: TRBJ2-5; d_gene: TRBD2
CDR3aa: CASIRTGSEAFF; CDR3nt: TGTGCCAGCATAAGGACAGGGAGTGAAGCTTTCTTT; v_gene: TRBV6-1; abundance: -; j_gene: TRBJ1-1; d_gene: TRBD1
CDR3aa: CASRSEGYGYTF; CDR3nt: TGTGCCAGCAGATCTGAAGGATATGGCTACACCTTC; v_gene: TRBV6-1; abundance: few; j_gene: TRBJ1-2; d_gene: -
CDR3aa: CASSLTGAVNTEAFF; CDR3nt: TGCGCCAGCAGCCTTACAGGGGCGGTAAACACTGAAGCTTTCTTT; v_gene: TRBV5-1; abundance: few; j_gene: TRBJ1-1; d_gene: TRBD1
CDR3aa: CASSQDRRGLRYEQYF; CDR3nt: TGCGCCAGCAGCCAAGATAGGAGAGGGCTTAGGTACGAGCAGTACTTC; v_gene: TRBV4-1; abundance: -; j_gene: TRBJ2-7; d_gene: -
CDR3aa: CATRETSGNEQFF; CDR3nt: TGTGCCACCAGAGAGACTAGCGGGAATGAGCAGTTCTTC; v_gene: TRBV6-1; abundance: -; j_gene: TRBJ2-1; d_gene: TRBD2
CDR3aa: CSVESGGAEAFF; CDR3nt: TGCAGCGTTGAAAGTGGGGGGGCTGAAGCTTTCTTT; v_gene: TRBV29-1; abundance: few; j_gene: TRBJ1-1; d_gene: -
CDR3aa: CASSQAAGTKSGRSNQPQHF; CDR3nt: TGCGCCAGCAGTCAAGCGGCAGGGACTAAGTCCGGTAGGTCCAATCAGCCCCAGCATTTT; v_gene: TRBV23-1; abundance: -; j_gene: TRBJ1-5; d_gene: -
CDR3aa: CAIRDSSSGYTF; CDR3nt: TGTGCCATCAGGGACAGTAGTTCAGGCTACACCTTC; v_gene: TRBV10-3; abundance: few; j_gene: TRBJ1-2; d_gene: -
CDR3aa: CASSTGRLPPETQYF; CDR3nt: TGTGCCAGTAGTACCGGACGGTTACCGCCGGAGACCCAGTACTTC; v_gene: TRBV19; abundance: -; j_gene: TRBJ2-5; d_gene: -
CDR3aa: CASSHEGGTDTQYF; CDR3nt: TGTGCCAGCAGCCACGAAGGGGGAACAGATACGCAGTATTTT; v_gene: TRBV7-2; abundance: few; j_gene: TRBJ2-3; d_gene: -
CDR3aa: CASSPQNQPQHF; CDR3nt: TGTGCCAGCAGCCCCCAAAATCAGCCCCAGCATTTT; v_gene: TRBV11-3; abundance: few; j_gene: TRBJ1-5; d_gene: -
CDR3aa: CSVELSGRAGEQFF; CDR3nt: TGCAGCGTTGAACTTAGCGGGAGGGCGGGTGAGCAGTTCTTC; v_gene: TRBV29-1; abundance: -; j_gene: TRBJ2-1; d_gene: TRBD2
CDR3aa: CASSPLGVSEAFF; CDR3nt: TGTGCCAGCAGTCCCCTTGGGGTCTCTGAAGCTTTCTTT; v_gene: TRBV6-1; abundance: few; j_gene: TRBJ1-1; d_gene: -
CDR3aa: CASSPTGTSSSDTQYF; CDR3nt: TGCGCCAGCAGCCCGACCGGGACTAGCAGTTCAGATACGCAGTATTTT; v_gene: TRBV5-1; abundance: -; j_gene: TRBJ2-3; d_gene: TRBD2
CDR3aa: CASSPRTGTSGSPYNEQFF; CDR3nt: TGTGCCAGCTCACCCCGAACCGGGACTAGCGGGAGCCCCTACAATGAGCAGTTCTTC; v_gene: TRBV18; abundance: few; j_gene: TRBJ2-1; d_gene: TRBD2
CDR3aa: CAITIERDQPQHF; CDR3nt: TGTGCCATCACCATCGAACGGGATCAGCCCCAGCATTTT; v_gene: TRBV10-3; abundance: few; j_gene: TRBJ1-5; d_gene: -
CDR3aa: CASSQVPFSSYEQYF; CDR3nt: TGCGCCAGCAGCCAAGTACCATTCTCGTCCTACGAGCAGTACTTC; v_gene: TRBV4-3; abundance: few; j_gene: TRBJ2-7; d_gene: -
CDR3aa: CASSPGRGVEDTGELFF; CDR3nt: TGCGCCAGCAGCCCCGGACGAGGGGTTGAAGACACCGGGGAGCTGTTTTTT; v_gene: TRBV4-3; abundance: few; j_gene: TRBJ2-2; d_gene: -
CDR3aa: CASSQDYVGHPGAQETQYF; CDR3nt: TGCGCCAGCAGCCAAGATTACGTCGGGCATCCCGGGGCCCAAGAGACCCAGTACTTC; v_gene: TRBV4-1; abundance: -; j_gene: TRBJ2-5; d_gene: -
CDR3aa: CASSITGLEQFF; CDR3nt: TGTGCCAGTAGTATTACTGGGCTTGAGCAGTTCTTC; v_gene: TRBV19; abundance: many; j_gene: TRBJ2-1; d_gene: -
CDR3aa: CASTDGTSGVYEQYF; CDR3nt: TGTGCCAGCACCGACGGGACTAGTGGCGTCTACGAGCAGTACTTC; v_gene: TRBV28; abundance: few; j_gene: TRBJ2-7; d_gene: TRBD2
CDR3aa: CASSPSRGRGTEAFF; CDR3nt: TGTGCCAGCAGCCCATCCCGGGGTCGGGGCACTGAAGCTTTCTTT; v_gene: TRBV2; abundance: few; j_gene: TRBJ1-1; d_gene: -
CDR3aa: CASSPLNGLAGTYEQYF; CDR3nt: TGTGCCAGCAGCCCCCTAAATGGGCTAGCGGGGACCTACGAGCAGTACTTC; v_gene: TRBV4-2; abundance: -; j_gene: TRBJ2-7; d_gene: TRBD2
CDR3aa: CASSQNQGTEKLFF; CDR3nt: TGCGCCAGCAGCCAGAATCAGGGGACGGAAAAACTGTTTTTT; v_gene: TRBV4-3; abundance: few; j_gene: TRBJ1-4; d_gene: -
CDR3aa: CAISPGRDNQPQHF; CDR3nt: TGTGCCATCAGCCCCGGCCGGGACAATCAGCCCCAGCATTTT; v_gene: TRBV10-3; abundance: few; j_gene: TRBJ1-5; d_gene: -
CDR3aa: CASSPTGDGADTQYF; CDR3nt: TGTGCCAGCAGTCCGACAGGGGATGGGGCAGATACGCAGTATTTT; v_gene: TRBV6-1; abundance: few; j_gene: TRBJ2-3; d_gene: TRBD1
CDR3aa: CASSDGQGLSNQPQHF; CDR3nt: TGTGCCAGCAGCGACGGACAGGGGTTAAGCAATCAGCCCCAGCATTTT; v_gene: TRBV9; abundance: -; j_gene: TRBJ1-5; d_gene: TRBD1
CDR3aa: CASSLGHYNEQFF; CDR3nt: TGTGCCAGCAGCCTTGGTCATTACAATGAGCAGTTCTTC; v_gene: TRBV7-9; abundance: few; j_gene: TRBJ2-1; d_gene: -
CDR3aa: CASSQDPAGGSYNEQFF; CDR3nt: TGCGCCAGCAGCCAAGACCCAGCGGGAGGTTCCTACAATGAGCAGTTCTTC; v_gene: TRBV4-1; abundance: -; j_gene: TRBJ2-1; d_gene: TRBD2
CDR3aa: CASSDRGSNEQYF; CDR3nt: TGTGCCAGTAGTGACAGGGGCTCGAACGAGCAGTACTTC; v_gene: TRBV19; abundance: -; j_gene: TRBJ2-7; d_gene: TRBD1
CDR3aa: CASSPRGGADTQYF; CDR3nt: TGTGCCAGCAGTCCCAGGGGTGGCGCAGATACGCAGTATTTT; v_gene: TRBV27; abundance: -; j_gene: TRBJ2-3; d_gene: -